These 9 T cell receptor beta chains were all obtained from the same sample, sequenced in a study of identifying expanded T cells in peripheral blood. The repertoire was sequenced with immunoSEQ multiplex PCR; TCRdb's copy has only in-frame clones and lacks some. The data show about 85,000 clones, about nine tenths seen once. Sequences were obtained from blood. These receptors were taken from a person between 18 and 70 years old in good health.

The chain recombines TRBV7-8 with TRBJ2-5, with 8 bases identical to TRBD2. With V trimmed by 2 bases and J by 4 bases, 6 bases remained unmatched. The CDR3 extends over 15 amino acids. Germline V CDR1 and CDR2: SGHVS, FQNEAQ. CDR3 bases: TGTGCCAGCAGCTTATTCGGGAGGGCTGGAGAGACCCAGTACTTC. It codes for CASSLFGRAGETQYF.

Only one count was recorded for this clone. The chain couples TRBV27 to TRBJ2-5, with D possibly matching TRBD2 (6 bases). Between the trimmed V and J ends, which lost 5 bases and 5 bases, there was a span of 12 bases. The CDR3 runs to 13 residues. Germline V gene data show CDR1 as MNHEY and CDR2 as SMNVEV (reference sequence). The CDR3 nucleotides are TGTGCCAGCAGTCGGGACTTTGCCGAGACCCAGTACTTC. It encodes CASSRDFAETQYF.

The rearrangement links TRBV5-1 to TRBJ1-4; TRBD1 aligns across 7 bases. CDR1 is SGHRS, CDR2 YFSETQ, per germline. This CDR3 spans 15 amino acids. Trimming at V came to 0 bases and at J to 8 bases, leaving 7 bases not matched to a gene. The CDR3 nucleotides read TGCGCCAGCAGCTTGGCCGGGCAGGGGGGAGAAAAACTGTTTTTT. This translates into CASSLAGQGGEKLFF.

CDR3 DNA: TGCGCCAGCAGCCAGGGTTCTAGCGGGTCTTCCTACAATGAGCAGTTCTTC. Encoded protein: CASSQGSSGSSYNEQFF. The chain carries TRBV4-1 and TRBJ2-1; TRBD2 matches at 8 bases. V lost 3 bases to trimming and J lost 1 base; unmatched junction nucleotides: 8. The CDR3 length is 17 residues. From germline, CDR1 is MGHRA and CDR2 YSYEKL.

V is TRBV19 and J is TRBJ1-4, with 11 nucleotides matching TRBD1. V lost 1 base to trimming and J lost 5 bases; unmatched junction nucleotides: 6. CDR1 and CDR2 from the germline V gene are LNHDA and SQIVND (reference sequence). The CDR3 runs 17 residues. The CDR3 nucleotides are TGTGCCAGTAGTATAGGGACAGGGGGCGCCCGAAATGAAAAACTGTTTTTT. This sequence encodes CASSIGTGGARNEKLFF.

This clone was seen a single time. The V call is TRBV18, the J call TRBJ1-1; the D gene is possibly TRBD1 (6 bases). Germline CDR1 and CDR2: KGHSH and LQKENI. This CDR3 is built from 14 residues. Deletions cut 0 bases from V and 12 bases from J, with 17 bases between. The CDR3 here is CASSPPLGQRGTFF. The CDR3 DNA is TGTGCCAGCTCACCACCGCTAGGGCAGAGGGGGACTTTCTTT.

The chain has TRBV7-8 and TRBJ2-3; D might be TRBD2 (6 bases). Germline V gene lookup returns CDR1 SGHVS and CDR2 FQNEAQ. V was trimmed by 5 bases and J by 0 bases, leaving 9 bases between them. The CDR3 contains 14 residues. The CDR3 spells CASSRDLSTDTQYF. The CDR3 nucleotides read TGTGCCAGCAGCAGGGACTTAAGCACAGATACGCAGTATTTT. The full variable domain, completed using reference TRBV7-8 and TRBJ2-3, is GAGVSQSPRYKVAKRGQDVALRCDPISGHVSLFWYQQALGQGPEFLTYFQNEAQLDKSGLPSDRFFAERPEGSVSTLKIQRTQQEDSAVYLCASSRDLSTDTQYFGPGTRLTVL.

The gene calls are TRBV27 and TRBJ1-2; 8 bases align to TRBD1. This CDR3 region has 13 residues. Trimming cost V 8 bases and J 8 bases; bases outside gene matches: 10. Germline assignment: CDR1 MNHEY and CDR2 SMNVEV (reference sequence). The chain's CDR3 is CASGQGVNKGYTF. Written as DNA, the CDR3 is TGTGCCAGCGGACAGGGAGTAAATAAAGGCTACACCTTC.

This rearrangement joins TRBV5-1 to TRBJ2-5, with 7 bases that match TRBD2. V trimming: 4 bases; J trimming: 5 bases; junction bases outside the gene matches: 5. Per the germline V gene, CDR1 is SGHRS and CDR2 is YFSETQ. The CDR3 runs to 13 residues. The CDR3 loop reads CASSGTIQETQYF. The CDR3 coding sequence is TGCGCCAGCAGCGGGACTATTCAGGAGACCCAGTACTTC.